These 11 T cell receptor beta chains were all obtained from the same sample, sequenced in a study of blood T cell repertoires in COVID-19 (dated by TCRdb to the early 2020s). The library relied on the immunoSEQ multiplex PCR assay. The table comes from immuneACCESS by way of TCRdb, which keeps in-frame sequences with V and J called. Part of the clones is missing from these tables; in studies checked, under half for an unresolved V gene and the rest for unknown reasons. Present in this sample are under 200,000 clones, 60% to 80% of which were seen just once. Of the sample, around 2.8% is held by the ten largest clones. Sequences were obtained from peripheral blood. The receptor set was obtained from a man between 65 and 85 years old with acute or convalescent COVID-19.

There are a few counts of this clone. The V and J genes are TRBV5-4 and TRBJ2-5, with 9 bases lining up with TRBD1. Germline CDR1 SGHNT, CDR2 YYREEE (reference sequence). J gave up 5 bases and V 0 bases, and 5 bases lay outside the gene matches. The CDR3 extends over 15 amino acids. CDR3 DNA sequence: TGTGCCAGCAGCTTGGATAGCACAGGGGGCGAGACCCAGTACTTC. Its protein is CASSLDSTGGETQYF.

This chain joins TRBV1 and TRBJ1-3. TRBV1 counts as a pseudogene. The CDR3 has 16 amino acids. The CDR3 region is CTSSQDPCYSGNTIYF. The CDR3 region has the DNA TGCACCAGCAGCCAAGATCCGTGTTACTCTGGAAACACCATATATTTT.

This clone occurred a few times. The genes are TRBV18 and TRBJ2-1, with D possibly matching TRBD1 (7 bases). V dropped 2 bases and J dropped 7 bases, with 18 bases sitting between them. Germline loops: CDR1 KGHSH, CDR2 LQKENI. The CDR3 has 16 residues. DNA of the CDR3: TGTGCCAGCTCACCAATGGAGGGGGCGGTGGGGAATGAGCAGTTCTTC. Protein product: CASSPMEGAVGNEQFF.

This chain connects TRBV5-5 to TRBJ2-7; possibly TRBD1 for D (5 bases). Germline assignment: CDR1 SGHKS and CDR2 YYEKEE (reference sequence). The CDR3 has 15 residues. The V end lost 4 bases, the J end lost 2 bases, and 16 bases lay between the germline ends. The DNA for the CDR3 is TGTGCCAGCAGCGGACACCCGCCAGGGACCTACGAGCAGTACTTC. Its protein is CASSGHPPGTYEQYF.

Concerning this clone: Other DNA sequences in this sample translate to the same CDR3. The V and J genes are TRBV29-1 and TRBJ2-3, with 13 nucleotides matching TRBD2. The CDR3 is 15 amino acids. CDR1 is SQVTM and CDR2 is ANQGSEA in the germline V gene. The V gene end was trimmed by 6 bases and the J gene end by 1 base; junction bases not matched to a gene: 4. The CDR3 nucleotides are TGCAGCGTCGCAGGGACTAGCGGGGGCACAGATACGCAGTATTTT. This sequence encodes CSVAGTSGGTDTQYF.

The chain couples TRBV5-1 to TRBJ2-2, with 8 bases identical to TRBD1. This CDR3 spans 18 amino acids. From germline, CDR1 is SGHRS and CDR2 YFSETQ. The trim removed 4 bases at V and 0 bases at J, leaving 11 bases unmatched. CDR3 amino acids: CASSTIPWTGTNTGELFF. DNA of the CDR3: TGCGCCAGCAGCACAATACCCTGGACAGGGACGAACACCGGGGAGCTGTTTTTT.

The chain uses TRBV11-2 and TRBJ2-7; 8 nucleotides line up with TRBD1. Germline V gene lookup returns CDR1 SGHAT and CDR2 FQNNGV. This CDR3 comprises 13 residues. Trimming cost V 5 bases and J 5 bases; bases outside gene matches: 5. CDR3 region: CASSQGQGHEQYF. The DNA for the CDR3 is TGTGCCAGCAGCCAAGGACAGGGACACGAGCAGTACTTC.

The chain links TRBV20-1 to TRBJ1-4; D remains unclear. The CDR3 runs 12 residues. With 3 bases removed from V and 11 bases from J, the gap between germline ends came to 13 bases. The V gene's germline CDR1 is DFQATT and CDR2 SNEGSKA (reference sequence). Here the CDR3 DNA reads TGCAGTGCTAGTCCCAGTCCAAATAAACTGTTTTTT. Protein product: CSASPSPNKLFF.

This chain's CDR3 is CASSLLQPQHF. CDR3 bases: TGTGCCAGCAGCTTACTTCAGCCCCAGCATTTT. This chain joins TRBV3-1 (or the pseudogene TRBV3-2) and TRBJ1-5; D is uncertain. Germline assignment: CDR1 LGHDT and CDR2 YNNKEL (reference sequence). CDR3 length: 11 residues. Deletions cut 5 bases from V and 6 bases from J, with 5 bases between.

This sequence joins TRBV19 and TRBJ2-2; D possibly corresponds to TRBD1 (6 bases). In germline, CDR1 is LNHDA, CDR2 SQIVND (reference sequence). CDR3 length: 14 residues. Trimming took off 4 bases at V and 4 bases at J, with 10 bases between the two ends. CDR3 in amino acids: CASSTQGGTGELFF. CDR3 bases: TGTGCCAGTAGTACCCAAGGGGGCACCGGGGAGCTGTTTTTT.

This clone was observed a single time. The chain couples TRBV5-1 to TRBJ2-5; perhaps TRBD2 as D (6 bases). V shed 4 bases and J shed 2 bases, with 12 bases lying between them. The CDR3 has 14 residues. In germline, CDR1 is SGHRS, CDR2 YFSETQ. CDR3 in amino acids: CASSLATVQETQYF. For the CDR3, the DNA is TGCGCCAGCAGCCTAGCGACAGTTCAAGAGACCCAGTACTTC.